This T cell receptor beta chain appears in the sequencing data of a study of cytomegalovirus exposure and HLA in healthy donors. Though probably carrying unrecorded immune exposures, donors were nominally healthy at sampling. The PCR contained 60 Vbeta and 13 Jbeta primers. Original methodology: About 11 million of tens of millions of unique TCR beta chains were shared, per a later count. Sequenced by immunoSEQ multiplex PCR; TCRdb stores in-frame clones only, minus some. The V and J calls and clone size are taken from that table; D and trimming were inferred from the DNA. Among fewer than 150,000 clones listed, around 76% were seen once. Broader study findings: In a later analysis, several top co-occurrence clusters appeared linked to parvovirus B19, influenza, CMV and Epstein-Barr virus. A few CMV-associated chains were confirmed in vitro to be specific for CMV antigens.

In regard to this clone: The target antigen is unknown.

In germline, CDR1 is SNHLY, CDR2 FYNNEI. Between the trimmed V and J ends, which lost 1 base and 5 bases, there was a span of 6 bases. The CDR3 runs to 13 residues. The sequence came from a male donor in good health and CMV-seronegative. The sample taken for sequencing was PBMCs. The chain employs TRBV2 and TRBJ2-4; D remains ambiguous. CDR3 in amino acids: CASSEDYQNIQYF. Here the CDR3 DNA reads TGTGCCAGCAGTGAAGACTATCAAAACATTCAGTACTTC.